The 26 T cell receptor beta chains listed next were all sequenced from one sample in a study of T cells after posttransplantation cyclophosphamide. The repertoire was sequenced with immunoSEQ multiplex PCR; TCRdb's copy has only in-frame clones and lacks some. This sample comprises roughly 26,000 clones, none seen once only. Sample: PBMCs. The receptors stem from a man in his forties or fifties in good health, CMV-negative, and a related stem cell transplant donor.

This clone was picked up many times. The chain combines TRBV15 with TRBJ2-5, with D possibly matching TRBD1 (6 bases). Per germline, CDR1 LNHNV and CDR2 YYDKDF (reference sequence). V was trimmed by 1 base and J by 5 bases, leaving 11 bases between them. The CDR3 consists of 14 residues. In DNA form, the CDR3 reads TGTGCCACCAGCAGAGGACAGGATTCCGAGACCCAGTACTTC. It yields the protein CATSRGQDSETQYF.

This clone has a count of ten or more. The J gene is TRBJ2-2, the V gene TRBV5-4, with D tentatively TRBD2 (5 bases). V was trimmed by 0 bases and J by 4 bases, leaving 7 bases between them. The germline gives CDR1 SGHNT, CDR2 YYREEE (reference sequence). CDR3 size: 14 residues. The CDR3, as DNA: TGTGCCAGCAGCTTGGGGGGAGTCACCGGGGAGCTGTTTTTT. Its protein product is CASSLGGVTGELFF.

Many counts were recorded for this clone. The chain couples TRBV5-1 to TRBJ2-5; a possible D gene is TRBD1 (5 bases). Trimming removed 0 bases at V and 1 base at J, with 7 bases between. The germline V gene encodes CDR1 SGHRS and CDR2 YFSETQ. This CDR3 contains 14 residues. The CDR3, as DNA: TGCGCCAGCAGCTTGGGTCAGGGCCAAGAGACCCAGTACTTC. Translating gives CASSLGQGQETQYF.

In this sample, this clone turned up many times. This chain links TRBV14 with TRBJ2-4, with D uncertain. In germline, CDR1 is SGHDN, CDR2 FVKESK. The CDR3 loop spans 15 amino acids. Between the trimmed V and J ends, which lost 2 bases and 0 bases, there was a span of 8 bases. CDR3 amino acids: CASSQSGVAKNIQYF. For the CDR3, the DNA is TGTGCCAGCAGCCAATCGGGTGTAGCCAAAAACATTCAGTACTTC. Variable domain in full (rest from reference TRBV14 and TRBJ2-4): EAGVTQFPSHSVIEKGQTVTLRCDPISGHDNLYWYRRVMGKEIKFLLHFVKESKQDESGMPNNRFLAERTGGTYSTLKVQPAELEDSGVYFCASSQSGVAKNIQYFGAGTRLSVL.

This clone came up many times. V usage is TRBV27 and J usage is TRBJ1-1, with D perhaps TRBD1 (6 bases). Trimming took 2 bases from V and 5 from J, leaving 12 bases between them. This CDR3 contains 14 residues. Germline V gene lookup returns CDR1 MNHEY and CDR2 SMNVEV (reference sequence). The CDR3 sequence is CASSLQGQRTEAFF. The CDR3 nucleotides read TGTGCCAGCAGTTTACAGGGGCAAAGAACTGAAGCTTTCTTT.

This clone was seen only a few times. The chain has TRBV6-5 and TRBJ2-5; 11 bases are shared with TRBD2. The ends lost 6 bases at V and 5 bases at J; junction bases unmatched: 5. CDR1 is MNHEY, CDR2 SVGAGI, per germline. The CDR3 has 14 amino acids. CDR3 in amino acids: CASSPRTSGETQYF. The CDR3 DNA is TGTGCCAGCAGCCCCCGGACTAGCGGGGAGACCCAGTACTTC.

There are many counts of this clone. This chain uses TRBV27 with TRBJ2-7; D gene uncertain. Trimming took 4 bases from V and 4 from J, leaving 8 bases between them. The CDR3 contains 12 residues. Germline V gene sequence: CDR1 MNHEY, CDR2 SMNVEV (reference sequence). CDR3 protein: CASSSTLYEQYF. For the CDR3, the DNA is TGTGCCAGCAGTTCCACCCTATACGAGCAGTACTTC.

This clone was observed at least ten times. The chain has TRBV6-1 and TRBJ2-3; no clear D gene. The germline CDR1 and CDR2 sequences are MNHNS and SASEGT. Trimming stripped 0 bases from V and 3 bases from J, with 7 bases between. The CDR3 runs to 14 residues. CDR3 in amino acids: CASSEARETDTQYF. As DNA, the CDR3 is TGTGCCAGCAGTGAAGCGAGAGAGACAGATACGCAGTATTTT.

This clone was seen at least ten times. The V and J genes are TRBV5-4 and TRBJ2-1, with 10 bases identical to TRBD2. Germline V CDR1 and CDR2: SGHNT, YYREEE (reference sequence). Unmatched junction bases numbered 3, after V lost 4 bases and J lost 2 bases. The CDR3 length is 15 residues. The CDR3 sequence is CASSGSGGAYNEQFF. In DNA form, the CDR3 reads TGTGCCAGCAGCGGGAGCGGGGGGGCCTACAATGAGCAGTTCTTC.

This clone was picked up many times. The rearrangement links TRBV6-1 to TRBJ1-1; no clear D. CDR1 is MNHNS, CDR2 SASEGT, per germline. The V end was cut by 7 bases, the J end by 5 bases, with 17 bases between. The CDR3 is 14 residues long. The CDR3 nucleotides read TGTGCCAGCAATATTCCGGGAGTGGGGACTGAAGCTTTCTTT. Translation: CASNIPGVGTEAFF.

This clone was observed a handful of times. V is TRBV10-3 and J is TRBJ2-5; no definite D call. The J call may be in error: the DNA end matches TRBJ2-7 better. The CDR3 has 14 amino acids. The germline V gene encodes CDR1 ENHRY and CDR2 SYGVKD. CDR3 in amino acids: CATVDSSVSYEQYF. CDR3 nucleotide sequence: TGTGCCACTGTCGATTCGTCCGTCTCCTACGAGCAGTACTTC.

This clone was observed many times. V gene TRBV11-2 combines with J gene TRBJ2-3; 7 bases map to TRBD1. Germline V gives CDR1 SGHAT, CDR2 FQNNGV. The V segment lost 6 bases and the J segment 3 bases; nucleotides outside the gene matches: 21. The CDR3 is 19 amino acids. CDR3 region: CASSLFPGPTGARTDTQYF. The DNA of the CDR3 is TGTGCCAGCAGTCTCTTCCCCGGCCCCACAGGGGCTAGAACAGATACGCAGTATTTT.

In this sample, this clone turned up many times. The rearrangement links TRBV7-3 to TRBJ1-2; tentative D call: TRBD1 (5 bases). CDR1 SGHTA and CDR2 FQGTGA come from the germline V gene. V lost 0 bases to trimming and J lost 7 bases, with 9 bases between them. The CDR3 loop spans 13 amino acids. DNA of the CDR3: TGTGCCAGCAGCTTAACACCCGGGGGTGGCTACACCTTC. It encodes CASSLTPGGGYTF.

This clone was seen repeatedly, ten times or more. The V gene is TRBV10-2, the J gene TRBJ2-5; D is unresolved. V was shortened by 7 bases and J by 5 bases, with 14 bases between the two germline ends. Germline loops: CDR1 WSHSY, CDR2 SAAADI. This CDR3 is built from 13 residues. This CDR3 reads CASTPVYKETQYF. As DNA, the CDR3 is TGCGCCAGCACCCCGGTCTATAAGGAGACCCAGTACTTC.

This clone was observed many times. J is TRBJ2-2 and V is TRBV6-1; D gene unclear. Germline V gene lookup returns CDR1 MNHNS and CDR2 SASEGT. Deletions cut 0 bases from V and 1 base from J, with 6 bases between. The CDR3 has 15 residues. CDR3 sequence reads: CASSEARLNTGELFF. Written as DNA, the CDR3 is TGTGCCAGCAGTGAAGCCAGGCTGAACACCGGGGAGCTGTTTTTT.

This clone showed up many times. The gene calls are TRBV10-1 and TRBJ2-7; weak D call: TRBD2 (5 bases). Germline values: CDR1 WNHNN, CDR2 SYGVQD (reference sequence). Trimming removed 3 bases at V and 0 bases at J, with 9 bases between. The CDR3 length is 14 residues. As DNA, the CDR3 is TGCGCCAGCAGTGATGAGGGTAACTCCTACGAGCAGTACTTC. Translated: CASSDEGNSYEQYF.

This clone was counted many times. This chain connects TRBV6-1 to TRBJ2-2; 7 nucleotides line up with TRBD1. This CDR3 has 15 amino acids. Germline trimming cut 6 bases from V and 0 bases from J; bases unmatched to any gene: 4. Germline V gene data show CDR1 as MNHNS and CDR2 as SASEGT. CDR3 residues: CASRAGTANTGELFF. In nucleotides, the CDR3 is TGTGCCAGCAGGGCCGGGACAGCGAACACCGGGGAGCTGTTTTTT.

This clone was recorded many times. This chain joins TRBV5-6 and TRBJ1-2; tentative D call: TRBD1 (5 bases). The germline V and J ends were trimmed by 2 bases and 4 bases, with 12 bases remaining between them. The CDR3 sequence is 14 residues long. Germline values: CDR1 SGHDT, CDR2 YYEEEE. As DNA, the CDR3 is TGTGCCAGCAGCTTACAGGCGGTCGGCTATGGCTACACCTTC. Translating gives CASSLQAVGYGYTF.

This clone was detected ten times or more. J is TRBJ1-4 and V is TRBV10-3; tentatively, D is TRBD1 (6 bases). The CDR3 has 15 amino acids. CDR1 and CDR2 from the germline V gene are ENHRY and SYGVKD. Trimming removed 4 bases from V and 7 bases from J, with 16 bases in between. CDR3 coding DNA: TGTGCCATCAGTGCCATTCGGGGGGCAGGTGAAAAACTGTTTTTT. Translating gives CAISAIRGAGEKLFF.

Ten or more counts support this clone. The DNA of the CDR3 is TGTGCCAGCAGTTTTTTTAGGGGGTCGGGAGCCAAAAACATTCAGTACTTC. Its translation: CASSFFRGSGAKNIQYF. The V gene is TRBV28, the J gene TRBJ2-4; possibly TRBD1 for D (6 bases). CDR1 MDHEN and CDR2 SYDVKM come from the germline V gene. V lost 3 bases and J 0 bases, leaving 15 bases between the germline ends. This CDR3 has 17 amino acids.

This clone was recorded many times. This rearrangement joins TRBV27 to TRBJ1-5; a possible D gene is TRBD1 (6 bases). Germline CDR1 MNHEY, CDR2 SMNVEV (reference sequence). V was trimmed by 7 bases and J by 6 bases, leaving 13 bases between them. There are 13 residues in the CDR3. CDR3 region: CASMGGHGQPQHF. CDR3 DNA: TGTGCCAGCATGGGGGGGCACGGTCAGCCCCAGCATTTT.

In its sample, this clone was seen many times. The chain uses TRBV6-6 and TRBJ1-5, with TRBD1 identical over 7 bases. Germline-derived CDR1 and CDR2 are MNHNY and SVGAGI (reference sequence). The V segment lost 2 bases and the J segment 5 bases; nucleotides outside the gene matches: 3. There are 14 residues in the CDR3. CDR3 in DNA: TGTGCCAGCAGTTACACGCAGGGGGATCAGCCCCAGCATTTT. This sequence encodes CASSYTQGDQPQHF.

This clone occurred many times. This chain uses TRBV28 with TRBJ1-2; 8 bases are shared with TRBD1. CDR3 length: 13 residues. Germline V gene data show CDR1 as MDHEN and CDR2 as SYDVKM. J lost 7 bases, V lost 3 bases, and 4 bases had no gene match. This CDR3 reads CASSLAGGGGYTF. The CDR3 DNA is TGTGCCAGCAGTTTGGCAGGGGGCGGTGGCTACACCTTC.

Many counts were recorded for this clone. V usage is TRBV5-1 and J usage is TRBJ2-1; unclear D gene. The ends were cut back, 0 bases at V and 4 bases at J, with 5 bases in the middle. CDR1 is SGHRS, CDR2 YFSETQ, per germline. This CDR3 region has 13 residues. DNA of the CDR3: TGCGCCAGCAGCTTGGCCCTATACAATGAGCAGTTCTTC. This sequence encodes CASSLALYNEQFF.

To note about this clone: A much larger clonotype is one base distant, so this may be a read error. The same CDR3 arises from other DNA sequences in this sample as well. V is TRBV9 and J is TRBJ1-2, with D maybe TRBD1 (6 bases). Germline V gene sequence: CDR1 SGDLS, CDR2 YYNGEE. This CDR3 has 17 amino acids. Trimming shortened V by 0 bases and J by 8 bases, and 23 bases separated the two germline ends. CDR3 sequence (DNA): TGTGCCAGCAGCGTAGACAGGGAGGGCGGTTCGCCGGGCGGCTACACCTTC. It is translated as CASSVDREGGSPGGYTF.

The table lists this clone with many counts. The CDR3 region is CASSLELAQETQYF. DNA of the CDR3: TGTGCCAGCAGCTTAGAACTAGCCCAAGAGACCCAGTACTTC. This chain connects TRBV7-2 to TRBJ2-5; tentatively, D is TRBD2 (6 bases). The CDR3 extends over 14 amino acids. V gave up 1 base and J gave up 1 base, with 7 bases separating them. Germline loops: CDR1 SGHTA, CDR2 FQGNSA.